Included here is one TCR beta chain sequence, with context. This CDR3 is 12 amino acids long. Germline V CDR1 and CDR2: SQVTM, ANQGSEA. V was pared by 3 bases and J by 2 bases, with 7 bases between. The data stem from a study of blood T cell repertoires in COVID-19. Original analysis: Nucleated cell number was recorded as an estimate derived from reference gene primer amplification. The data were produced by immunoSEQ multiplex PCR, yet TCRdb's version contains in-frame clones alone and is incomplete. For V, J and clone size, that table is used; D and trimming come from the DNA. The data contain hundreds of thousands of clones, approximately 90% of them singletons.

The receptor was derived from a woman younger than 35 who had recovered from COVID-19. Material for sequencing was peripheral blood. The chain employs TRBV29-1 and TRBJ1-2; D uncertain. The CDR3 protein is CSVDPGNYGYTF. In nucleotides, the CDR3 is TGCAGCGTTGATCCGGGGAACTATGGCTACACCTTC.